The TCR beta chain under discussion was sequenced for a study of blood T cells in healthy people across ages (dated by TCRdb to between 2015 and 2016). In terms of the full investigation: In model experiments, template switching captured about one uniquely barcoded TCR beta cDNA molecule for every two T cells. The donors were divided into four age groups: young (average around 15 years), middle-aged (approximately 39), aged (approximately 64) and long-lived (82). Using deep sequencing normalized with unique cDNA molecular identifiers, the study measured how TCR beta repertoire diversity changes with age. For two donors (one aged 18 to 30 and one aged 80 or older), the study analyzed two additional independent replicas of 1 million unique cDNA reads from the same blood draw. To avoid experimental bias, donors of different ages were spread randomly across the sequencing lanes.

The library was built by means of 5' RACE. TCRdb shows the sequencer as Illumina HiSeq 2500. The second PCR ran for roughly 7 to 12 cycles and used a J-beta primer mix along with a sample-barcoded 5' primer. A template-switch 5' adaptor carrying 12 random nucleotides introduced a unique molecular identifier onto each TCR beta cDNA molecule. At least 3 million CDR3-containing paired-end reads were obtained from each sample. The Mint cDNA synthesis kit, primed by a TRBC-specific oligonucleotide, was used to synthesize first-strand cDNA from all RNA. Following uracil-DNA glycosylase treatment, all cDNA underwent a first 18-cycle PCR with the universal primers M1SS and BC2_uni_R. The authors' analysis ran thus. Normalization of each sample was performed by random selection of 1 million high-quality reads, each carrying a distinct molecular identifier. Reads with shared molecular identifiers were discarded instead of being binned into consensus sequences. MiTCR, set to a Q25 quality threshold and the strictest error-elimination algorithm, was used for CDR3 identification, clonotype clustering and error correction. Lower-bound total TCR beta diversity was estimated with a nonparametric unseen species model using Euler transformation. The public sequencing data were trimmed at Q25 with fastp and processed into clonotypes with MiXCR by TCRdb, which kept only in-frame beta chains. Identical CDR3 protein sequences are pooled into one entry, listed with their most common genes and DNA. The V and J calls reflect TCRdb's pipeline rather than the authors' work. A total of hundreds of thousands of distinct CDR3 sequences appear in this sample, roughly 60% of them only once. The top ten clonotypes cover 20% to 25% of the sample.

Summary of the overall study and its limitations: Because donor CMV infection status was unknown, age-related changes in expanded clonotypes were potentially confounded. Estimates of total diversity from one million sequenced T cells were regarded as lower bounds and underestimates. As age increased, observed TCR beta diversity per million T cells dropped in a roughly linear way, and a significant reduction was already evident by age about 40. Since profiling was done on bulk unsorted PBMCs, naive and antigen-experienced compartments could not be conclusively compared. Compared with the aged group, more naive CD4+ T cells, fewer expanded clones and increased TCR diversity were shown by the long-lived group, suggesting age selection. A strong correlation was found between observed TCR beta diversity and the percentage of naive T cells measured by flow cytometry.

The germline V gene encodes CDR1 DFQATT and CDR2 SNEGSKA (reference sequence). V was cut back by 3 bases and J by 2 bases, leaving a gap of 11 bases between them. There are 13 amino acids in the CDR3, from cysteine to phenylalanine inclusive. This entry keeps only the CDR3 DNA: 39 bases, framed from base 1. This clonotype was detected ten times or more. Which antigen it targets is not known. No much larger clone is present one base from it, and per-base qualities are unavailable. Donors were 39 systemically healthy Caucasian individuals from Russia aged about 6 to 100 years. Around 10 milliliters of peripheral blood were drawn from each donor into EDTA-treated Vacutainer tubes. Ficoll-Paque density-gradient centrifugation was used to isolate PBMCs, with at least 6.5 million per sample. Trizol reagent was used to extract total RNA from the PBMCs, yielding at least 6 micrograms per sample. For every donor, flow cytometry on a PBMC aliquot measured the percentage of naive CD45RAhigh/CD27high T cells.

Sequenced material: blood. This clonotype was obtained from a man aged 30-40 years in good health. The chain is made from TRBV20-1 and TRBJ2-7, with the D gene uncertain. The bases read TGCAGTGCTAGTGCGGCTCGTACCTACGAGCAGTACTTC. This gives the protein CSASAARTYEQYF.